This entry lists 9 T cell receptor beta chains sequenced from one sample in a study of T cell responses to AZD1222 COVID-19 vaccine. Some clones are missing from TCRdb's copy, which holds only in-frame ones; the method was immunoSEQ multiplex PCR. The profile covers tens of thousands of clones, with 88% appearing a single time and 20% to 30% taken by the ten largest. The material was peripheral blood, obtained 28 days after the second dose of the MenACWY control vaccine. Source of these receptors: an adult who received the MenACWY meningococcal vaccine as a control.

This sequence joins TRBV6-2 or TRBV6-3 and TRBJ2-3, with 7 bases that match TRBD2. The CDR3 consists of 15 residues. J gave up 2 bases and V 4 bases, and 6 bases lay outside the gene matches. CDR1 and CDR2 (germline): MNHEY, SVGEGT. The CDR3 nucleotides are TGTGCCAGCAGTTCGCCTAGCGGTCCCACAGATACGCAGTATTTT. Its translation: CASSSPSGPTDTQYF.

The V call is TRBV27, the J call TRBJ2-7; D is possibly TRBD2 (5 bases). V dropped 2 bases and J dropped 0 bases, with 11 bases sitting between them. The CDR3 spans 15 residues. CDR1 is MNHEY, CDR2 SMNVEV, per germline (reference sequence). CDR3 nucleotide sequence: TGTGCCAGCAGTTTAAAATCTACTAGCTCCTACGAGCAGTACTTC. This codes for CASSLKSTSSYEQYF.

This chain uses TRBV28 with TRBJ2-1; the D gene is possibly TRBD2 (5 bases). CDR1 and CDR2 (germline): MDHEN, SYDVKM. Trimming cost V 8 bases and J 15 bases, with 17 bases left between them. The CDR3 covers 11 residues. CDR3 DNA sequence: TGTGCCAGCGCCACGGGGAGTCACCGGTTCTTC. This sequence encodes CASATGSHRFF.

The rearrangement uses TRBV6-6 and TRBJ2-7, with D tentatively TRBD2 (6 bases). V lost 6 bases, J lost 3 bases, and 15 bases lay in between. Germline V lookup: CDR1 MNHNY, CDR2 SVGAGI (reference sequence). This CDR3 comprises 14 residues. DNA of the CDR3: TGTGCCAGCAGGTCGGGACTTAATGACTACGAGCAGTACTTC. This translates into CASRSGLNDYEQYF.

The chain uses TRBV25-1 and TRBJ2-3; D remains ambiguous. V gave up 7 bases and J gave up 2 bases, with 10 bases separating them. Germline assignment: CDR1 MGHDK and CDR2 SYGVNS. The CDR3 sequence is 13 residues long. The CDR3 sequence is CASTWRSTDTQYF. The DNA for the CDR3 is TGTGCCAGCACCTGGCGCTCCACAGATACGCAGTATTTT.

V usage is TRBV5-1 and J usage is TRBJ2-5; 9 nucleotides align to TRBD1. Trimming at V came to 4 bases and at J to 1 base, leaving 14 bases not matched to a gene. Looked up from germline, CDR1 is SGHRS and CDR2 is YFSETQ. CDR3 length equals 18 residues. This CDR3 reads CASSAVGQGFFGQETQYF. The CDR3 region has the DNA TGCGCCAGCAGCGCCGTGGGACAGGGATTTTTTGGCCAAGAGACCCAGTACTTC.

The chain is built from TRBV5-6 and TRBJ1-2; no clear D. The CDR3 loop spans 13 amino acids. Trimming pared 2 bases from V and 5 bases from J, leaving 10 bases between. The V gene's germline CDR1 is SGHDT and CDR2 YYEEEE. The CDR3: CASSLVDRYGYTF. CDR3 coding DNA: TGTGCCAGCAGCTTAGTGGACCGGTATGGCTACACCTTC.

The gene calls are TRBV7-9 and TRBJ1-2, with TRBD1 as a possible D gene (5 bases). Deletions cut 1 base from V and 8 bases from J, with 17 bases between. Germline CDR1 reads SEHNR; CDR2 reads FQNEAQ (reference sequence). This CDR3 has 15 residues. CDR3 DNA: TGTGCCAGCAGCTTAGGTGACAGTGGAACGGGGGGCTACACCTTC. Protein: CASSLGDSGTGGYTF.

The V and J genes are TRBV5-6 and TRBJ2-1, with 7 bases lining up with TRBD1. This CDR3 is 15 amino acids long. Germline V gene sequence: CDR1 SGHDT, CDR2 YYEEEE. V trimming: 0 bases; J trimming: 1 base; junction bases outside the gene matches: 1. CDR3 sequence: CASSLVTGSYNEQFF. CDR3 in DNA: TGTGCCAGCAGCTTGGTGACAGGGTCCTACAATGAGCAGTTCTTC.